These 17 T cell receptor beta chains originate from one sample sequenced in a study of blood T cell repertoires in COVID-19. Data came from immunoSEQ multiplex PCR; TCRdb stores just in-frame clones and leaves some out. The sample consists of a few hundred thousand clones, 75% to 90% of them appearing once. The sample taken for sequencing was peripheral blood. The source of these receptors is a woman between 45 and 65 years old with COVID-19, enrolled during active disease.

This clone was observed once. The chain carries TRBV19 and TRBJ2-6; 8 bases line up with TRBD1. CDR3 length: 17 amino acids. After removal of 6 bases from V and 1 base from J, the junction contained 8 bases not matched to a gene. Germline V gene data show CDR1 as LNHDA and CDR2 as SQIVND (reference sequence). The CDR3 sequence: CASSPGTGKSGANVLTF. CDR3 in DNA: TGTGCCAGTAGCCCTGGGACAGGAAAGTCTGGGGCCAACGTCCTGACTTTC. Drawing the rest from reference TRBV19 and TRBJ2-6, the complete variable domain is DGGITQSPKYLFRKEGQNVTLSCEQNLNHDAMYWYRQDPGQGLRLIYYSQIVNDFQKGDIAEGYSVSREKKESFPLTVTSAQKNPTAFYLCASSPGTGKSGANVLTFGAGSRLTVL.

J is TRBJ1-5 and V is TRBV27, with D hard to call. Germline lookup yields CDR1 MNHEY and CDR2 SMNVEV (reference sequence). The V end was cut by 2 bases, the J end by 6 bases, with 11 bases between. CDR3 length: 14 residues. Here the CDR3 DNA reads TGTGCCAGCAGTTTAAGGGAGGAGGTTCAGCCCCAGCATTTT. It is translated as CASSLREEVQPQHF.

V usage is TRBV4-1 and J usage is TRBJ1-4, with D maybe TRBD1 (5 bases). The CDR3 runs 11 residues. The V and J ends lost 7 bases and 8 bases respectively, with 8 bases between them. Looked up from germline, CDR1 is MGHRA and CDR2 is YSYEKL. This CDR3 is CASTKGEKLFF. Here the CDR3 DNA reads TGCGCCAGCACCAAGGGGGAAAAACTGTTTTTT.

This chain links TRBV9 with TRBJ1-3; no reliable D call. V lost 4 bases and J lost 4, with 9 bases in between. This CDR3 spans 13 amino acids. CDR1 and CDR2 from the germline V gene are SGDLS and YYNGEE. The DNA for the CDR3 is TGTGCCAGCAGCACTCCCAGGGGAAACACCATATATTTT. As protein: CASSTPRGNTIYF.

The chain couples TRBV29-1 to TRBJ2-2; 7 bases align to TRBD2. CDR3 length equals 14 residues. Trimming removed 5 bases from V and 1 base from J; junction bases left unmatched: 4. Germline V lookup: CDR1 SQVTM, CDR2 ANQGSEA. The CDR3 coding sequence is TGCAGCGTTCGGCGGGAGATGAACACCGGGGAGCTGTTTTTT. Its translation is CSVRREMNTGELFF.

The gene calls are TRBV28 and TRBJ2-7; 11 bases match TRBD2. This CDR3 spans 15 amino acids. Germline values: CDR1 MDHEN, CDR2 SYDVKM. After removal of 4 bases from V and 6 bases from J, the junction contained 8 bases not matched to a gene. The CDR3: CASSSPTSGSIEQYF. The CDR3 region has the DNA TGTGCCAGCAGTTCCCCCACTAGCGGGAGTATCGAGCAGTACTTC.

For the CDR3, the DNA is TGTGCCAGCTCGTCACGGCCGACACAAGAGACCCAGTACTTC. Protein product: CASSSRPTQETQYF. The rearrangement uses TRBV18 and TRBJ2-5, with D uncertain. Trimming removed 6 bases from V and 2 bases from J, with 13 bases in between. Germline values: CDR1 KGHSH, CDR2 LQKENI. This CDR3 comprises 14 residues.

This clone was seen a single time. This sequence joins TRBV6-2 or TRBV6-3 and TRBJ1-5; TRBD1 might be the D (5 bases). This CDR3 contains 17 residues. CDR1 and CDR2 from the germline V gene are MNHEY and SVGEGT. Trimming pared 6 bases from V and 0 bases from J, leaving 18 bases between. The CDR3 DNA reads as TGTGCCAGCAGCCGTTGGAGGGCGGGGGATAGCAATCAGCCCCAGCATTTT. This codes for CASSRWRAGDSNQPQHF.

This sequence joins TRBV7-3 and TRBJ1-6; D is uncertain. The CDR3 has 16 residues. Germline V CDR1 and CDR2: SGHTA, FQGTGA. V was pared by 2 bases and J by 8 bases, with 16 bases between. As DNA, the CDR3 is TGTGCCAGCAGCTTATTACCCCGCAGAATTTATTCACCCCTCCACTTT. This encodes CASSLLPRRIYSPLHF.

The CDR3 bases are TGTGCCAGCAGCGTAGGTCCTAGCGGGACTAAGACCGGGGAGCTGTTTTTT. It is translated as CASSVGPSGTKTGELFF. The chain is built from TRBV9 and TRBJ2-2, with TRBD2 identical over 9 bases. V shed 0 bases, J shed 5 bases, and the junction held 8 bases outside the gene matches. CDR1 and CDR2 from the germline V gene are SGDLS and YYNGEE. The CDR3 runs to 17 residues.

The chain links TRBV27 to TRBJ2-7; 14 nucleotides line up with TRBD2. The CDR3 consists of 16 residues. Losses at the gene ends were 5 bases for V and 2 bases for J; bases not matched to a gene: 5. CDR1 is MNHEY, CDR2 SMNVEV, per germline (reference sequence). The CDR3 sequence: CASSTSGLAGAYEQYF. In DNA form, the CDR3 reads TGTGCCAGCAGTACCTCGGGACTAGCGGGAGCCTACGAGCAGTACTTC.

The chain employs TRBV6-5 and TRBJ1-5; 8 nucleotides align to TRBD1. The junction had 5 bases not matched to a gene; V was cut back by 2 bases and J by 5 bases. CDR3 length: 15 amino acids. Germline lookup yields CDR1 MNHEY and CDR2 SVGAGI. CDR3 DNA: TGTGCCAGCAGTTACGCAGGGGGCGGGGATCAGCCCCAGCATTTT. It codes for CASSYAGGGDQPQHF.

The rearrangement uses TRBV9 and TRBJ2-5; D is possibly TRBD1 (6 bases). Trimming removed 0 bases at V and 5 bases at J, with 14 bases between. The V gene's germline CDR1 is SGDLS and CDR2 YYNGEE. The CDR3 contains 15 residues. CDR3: CASSVVGTGLETQYF. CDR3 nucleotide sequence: TGTGCCAGCAGCGTAGTAGGAACAGGGTTGGAGACCCAGTACTTC.

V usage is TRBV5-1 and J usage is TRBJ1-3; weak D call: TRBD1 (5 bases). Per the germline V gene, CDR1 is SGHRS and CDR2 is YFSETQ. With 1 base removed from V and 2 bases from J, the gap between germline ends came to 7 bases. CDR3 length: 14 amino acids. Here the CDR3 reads CASSLSGTGNTIYF. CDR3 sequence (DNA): TGCGCCAGCAGCTTGTCAGGGACTGGAAACACCATATATTTT.

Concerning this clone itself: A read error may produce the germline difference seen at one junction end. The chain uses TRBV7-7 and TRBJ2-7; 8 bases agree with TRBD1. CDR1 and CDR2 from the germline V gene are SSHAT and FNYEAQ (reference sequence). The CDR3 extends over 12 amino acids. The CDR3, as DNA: TGTGCTAGCAGCGCAGACAGGGGCGAGCAGTACTTC. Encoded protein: CASSADRGEQYF.

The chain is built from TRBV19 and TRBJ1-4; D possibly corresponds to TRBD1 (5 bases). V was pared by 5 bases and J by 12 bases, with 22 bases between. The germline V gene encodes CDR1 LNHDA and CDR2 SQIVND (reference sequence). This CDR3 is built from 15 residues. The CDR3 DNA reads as TGTGCCAGTAGTGCGGGGCGTATCTCCCGAACAGAACTGTTTTTT. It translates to CASSAGRISRTELFF.

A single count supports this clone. The CDR3 region is CSVTGTSASGEQYF. CDR3 bases: TGCAGCGTTACCGGGACTAGCGCCTCTGGGGAGCAGTACTTC. The chain has TRBV29-1 and TRBJ2-7, with 10 bases that match TRBD2. CDR1 is SQVTM, CDR2 ANQGSEA, per germline. Losses at the gene ends were 5 bases for V and 7 bases for J; bases not matched to a gene: 11. This CDR3 has 14 amino acids.